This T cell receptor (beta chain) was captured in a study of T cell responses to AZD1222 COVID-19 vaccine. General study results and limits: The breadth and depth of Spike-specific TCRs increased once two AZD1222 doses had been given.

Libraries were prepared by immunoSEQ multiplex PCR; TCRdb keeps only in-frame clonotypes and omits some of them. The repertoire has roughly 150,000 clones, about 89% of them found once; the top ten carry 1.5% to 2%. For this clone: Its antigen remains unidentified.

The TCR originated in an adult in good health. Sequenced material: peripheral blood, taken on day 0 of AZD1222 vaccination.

Written as DNA, the CDR3 is TGCGCCAGCAGCCAATTCGTCGGAGGCACCCTCCACTTT. As protein: CASSQFVGGTLHF. The chain couples TRBV4-3 to TRBJ1-6; no firm D call. V lost 2 bases and J 14 bases, leaving 13 bases between the germline ends. Germline CDR1 and CDR2: LGHNA and YSLEER. This CDR3 comprises 13 residues.